One sample yielded the 32 T cell receptor beta chains listed below, sequenced in a study of CD8 T cells in acute hepatitis C reinfection. Specified time point: naive CD8 control sorted from an acute-time-point sample. The protocol was immunoSEQ multiplex PCR, while the TCRdb copy is restricted to in-frame clones and leaves out a portion. The sample has 30,000 to 40,000 clones, 80% to 90% seen once. The source material was naive CD8+ T cells from PBMCs. All receptors derive from a man aged 25-45 years with chronic hepatitis C.

The chain links TRBV7-9 to TRBJ1-4, with D uncertain. CDR3 length: 14 residues. V lost 4 bases and J 0 bases, leaving 6 bases between the germline ends. Germline V CDR1 and CDR2: SEHNR, FQNEAQ (reference sequence). In DNA form, the CDR3 reads TGTGCCAGCAGCTCTCTTGCAACTAATGAAAAACTGTTTTTT. It yields the protein CASSSLATNEKLFF.

The chain is built from TRBV7-9 and TRBJ2-5; D uncertain. Per the germline V gene, CDR1 is SEHNR and CDR2 is FQNEAQ (reference sequence). Between the trimmed V and J ends, which lost 5 bases and 5 bases, there was a span of 9 bases. CDR3 size: 12 residues. CDR3 residues: CASSTPGETQYF. CDR3 nucleotides: TGTGCCAGCAGCACCCCCGGGGAGACCCAGTACTTC.

The V call is TRBV7-9, the J call TRBJ1-1; unclear D gene. The CDR3 sequence is 15 residues long. The germline gives CDR1 SEHNR, CDR2 FQNEAQ (reference sequence). The V end was cut by 1 base, the J end by 1 base, with 10 bases between. CDR3 region: CASSLVAGGNTEAFF. The CDR3, as DNA: TGTGCCAGCAGCTTAGTGGCCGGTGGGAACACTGAAGCTTTCTTT.

The chain recombines TRBV5-1 with TRBJ1-1; no clear D gene. Germline V gene lookup returns CDR1 SGHRS and CDR2 YFSETQ. The CDR3 is made up of 13 amino acids. V lost 0 bases and J lost 4, with 7 bases in between. The CDR3 is CASSLGYGTEAFF. CDR3 nucleotide sequence: TGCGCCAGCAGCTTGGGATACGGCACTGAAGCTTTCTTT.

This rearrangement joins TRBV30 to TRBJ2-1; 9 bases map to TRBD1. CDR1 and CDR2 (germline): GTSNPN, SVGIG (reference sequence). After removal of 3 bases from V and 4 bases from J, the junction contained 4 bases not matched to a gene. The CDR3 totals 14 residues. The CDR3 nucleotides are TGTGCCTGGAGCACGGACAGGGGTTACAATGAGCAGTTCTTC. Translation: CAWSTDRGYNEQFF.

The J gene is TRBJ1-1, the V gene TRBV27; D gene ambiguous. The CDR3 contains 13 residues. CDR1 is MNHEY, CDR2 SMNVEV, per germline (reference sequence). V was trimmed by 5 bases and J by 1 base, leaving 8 bases between them. CDR3 coding DNA: TGTGCCAGCAGTACAAGGTCGAACACTGAAGCTTTCTTT. Encoded protein: CASSTRSNTEAFF.

The chain couples TRBV4-3 to TRBJ1-6; D unresolved. Germline V gene data show CDR1 as LGHNA and CDR2 as YSLEER. V was trimmed by 8 bases and J by 6 bases, leaving 17 bases between them. This CDR3 comprises 15 residues. CDR3 DNA: TGCGCCAGCTCGCCCCGGGAAAAGTCTAATTCACCCCTCCACTTT. Its translation: CASSPREKSNSPLHF.

The table lists this clone with a few counts. The V and J genes are TRBV7-3 and TRBJ2-1, with TRBD2 identical over 7 bases. The germline CDR1 and CDR2 sequences are SGHTA and FQGTGA. Trimming removed 7 bases from V and 6 bases from J; junction bases left unmatched: 9. CDR3 length equals 14 residues. The CDR3 protein is CASNLGPSGNEQFF. The CDR3 DNA is TGTGCCAGCAACCTTGGCCCTAGCGGCAATGAGCAGTTCTTC.

This clone was recorded a few times. This chain connects TRBV4-1 to TRBJ1-1; 7 bases match TRBD1. The CDR3 contains 14 residues. The J segment lost 1 base and the V segment lost 4 bases, leaving 3 bases of the junction unmatched. The germline CDR1 and CDR2 sequences are MGHRA and YSYEKL. The CDR3 DNA reads as TGCGCCAGCAGCCTCCGACAGGGGAACACTGAAGCTTTCTTT. The encoded protein is CASSLRQGNTEAFF.

The J gene is TRBJ2-7, the V gene TRBV5-8; unclear D gene. CDR3 size: 16 residues. CDR1 and CDR2 (germline): SGHTS, YDEGEE. V lost 4 bases to trimming and J lost 2 bases, with 19 bases between them. The chain's CDR3 is CASSLRPSGPPYEQYF. CDR3 coding DNA: TGTGCCAGCAGCCTACGCCCCAGTGGGCCCCCCTACGAGCAGTACTTC.

The rearrangement joins TRBV13 to TRBJ2-3; no clear D gene. CDR1 PRHDT and CDR2 FYEKMQ come from the germline V gene (reference sequence). V shed 0 bases and J shed 2 bases, with 9 bases lying between them. This CDR3 is built from 15 residues. CDR3 residues: CASSLGDLSTDTQYF. In DNA, the CDR3 is TGTGCCAGCAGCTTAGGGGACCTATCCACAGATACGCAGTATTTT.

The genes are TRBV15 and TRBJ2-5, with 7 bases that match TRBD1. V was pared by 0 bases and J by 5 bases, with 6 bases of the junction left unmatched. The CDR3 totals 15 residues. CDR1 and CDR2 from the germline V gene are LNHNV and YYDKDF (reference sequence). CDR3 sequence (DNA): TGTGCCACCAGCAGAGATCTGGACAGGAGCGAGACCCAGTACTTC. This sequence encodes CATSRDLDRSETQYF.

The chain uses TRBV5-1 and TRBJ2-1, with 9 bases aligning to TRBD2. V was clipped by 4 bases and J by 8 bases; unmatched bases: 7. Per germline, CDR1 SGHRS and CDR2 YFSETQ. The length of the CDR3 is 14 residues. The CDR3: CASSPRTSAHEQFF. Here the CDR3 DNA reads TGCGCCAGCAGCCCCCGGACTAGCGCCCATGAGCAGTTCTTC. The full variable domain, in which reference TRBV5-1 and TRBJ2-1 provide the parts outside the CDR3, is KAGVTQTPRYLIKTRGQQVTLSCSPISGHRSVSWYQQTPGQGLQFLFEYFSETQRNKGNFPGRFSGRQFSNSRSEMNVSTLELGDSALYLCASSPRTSAHEQFFGPGTRLTVL.

This clone was seen only once. The V and J genes are TRBV4-1 and TRBJ2-1; D not certain. V was shortened by 1 base and J by 6 bases, with 7 bases between the two germline ends. The germline gives CDR1 MGHRA, CDR2 YSYEKL. This CDR3 is 13 amino acids long. In nucleotides, the CDR3 is TGCGCCAGCAGCCAAGCTGTTAGCAATGAGCAGTTCTTC. Protein product: CASSQAVSNEQFF.

J is TRBJ1-2 and V is TRBV7-2; D possibly corresponds to TRBD1 (5 bases). Trimming removed 7 bases at V and 6 bases at J, with 12 bases between. This CDR3 contains 12 residues. CDR1 SGHTA and CDR2 FQGNSA come from the germline V gene. This CDR3 reads CASNRGHDGYTF. The DNA for the CDR3 is TGTGCCAGCAACCGAGGACACGATGGCTACACCTTC.

This chain connects TRBV6-5 to TRBJ1-5; D gene ambiguous. CDR1 is MNHEY and CDR2 is SVGAGI in the germline V gene. CDR3 size: 15 residues. V was pared by 7 bases and J by 1 base, with 14 bases between. CDR3 amino acids: CASTPHITSNQPQHF. The DNA for the CDR3 is TGTGCCAGCACCCCCCATATTACCAGCAATCAGCCCCAGCATTTT.

The chain employs TRBV14 and TRBJ1-1; weak D call: TRBD1 (6 bases). The germline V and J ends were trimmed by 1 base and 3 bases, with 15 bases remaining between them. The length of the CDR3 is 16 residues. Germline V gene data show CDR1 as SGHDN and CDR2 as FVKESK. CDR3 in amino acids: CASSQVVWEGDTEAFF. As DNA, the CDR3 is TGTGCCAGCAGCCAAGTAGTCTGGGAGGGGGACACTGAAGCTTTCTTT.

The rearrangement uses TRBV19 and TRBJ2-7, with a tentative D call TRBD1 (6 bases). Germline lookup yields CDR1 LNHDA and CDR2 SQIVND (reference sequence). Trimming shortened V by 5 bases and J by 1 base, and 18 bases separated the two germline ends. This CDR3 spans 16 amino acids. The CDR3 DNA reads as TGTGCCAGTAGTGACCGGGACACCCTGATTTCCTACGAGCAGTACTTC. Protein: CASSDRDTLISYEQYF.

This chain links TRBV4-1 with TRBJ2-1; D is uncertain. The CDR3 has 11 amino acids. Deletions cut 5 bases from V and 4 bases from J, with 3 bases between. Germline values: CDR1 MGHRA, CDR2 YSYEKL. In DNA form, the CDR3 reads TGCGCCAGCAGCTTATACAATGAGCAGTTCTTC. It is translated as CASSLYNEQFF.

The J gene is TRBJ2-1, the V gene TRBV19, with 10 positions matching TRBD2. The CDR3 runs to 13 residues. CDR1 LNHDA and CDR2 SQIVND come from the germline V gene (reference sequence). J was trimmed by 6 bases and V by 8 bases; bases with no gene match: 4. The CDR3, as DNA: TGTGCCAGTGGGGGACTAGCGTTCAATGAGCAGTTCTTC. This encodes CASGGLAFNEQFF.

The chain combines TRBV13 with TRBJ2-1; D call uncertain. The CDR3 spans 11 residues. Germline V gene sequence: CDR1 PRHDT, CDR2 FYEKMQ (reference sequence). V was shortened by 5 bases and J by 5 bases, with 4 bases between the two germline ends. The CDR3 region is CASSKDNEQFF. CDR3 nucleotide sequence: TGTGCCAGCAGCAAGGACAATGAGCAGTTCTTC.

The chain uses TRBV7-3 and TRBJ2-1, with 7 positions matching TRBD2. This CDR3 contains 16 residues. The V gene end was trimmed by 5 bases and the J gene end by 7 bases; junction bases not matched to a gene: 14. Germline V gene data show CDR1 as SGHTA and CDR2 as FQGTGA. The CDR3 region has the DNA TGTGCCAGCAGCCCCCTGGGCGGGAGAGGACGGAATGAGCAGTTCTTC. It codes for CASSPLGGRGRNEQFF.

The V and J genes are TRBV5-6 and TRBJ2-7; 8 nucleotides match TRBD1. The CDR3 contains 14 residues. V shed 5 bases and J 1 base; nucleotides not matched to a gene: 5. Germline V gives CDR1 SGHDT, CDR2 YYEEEE. CDR3 loop: CASSLTGESYEQYF. For the CDR3, the DNA is TGTGCCAGCAGTTTGACAGGGGAGTCCTACGAGCAGTACTTC.

This rearrangement joins TRBV27 to TRBJ1-1; no clear D gene. The V and J ends lost 2 bases and 3 bases respectively, with 7 bases between them. The CDR3 is 13 residues long. Germline CDR1 is MNHEY and CDR2 is SMNVEV (reference sequence). The CDR3 spells CASSLPGYTEAFF. The CDR3 nucleotides are TGTGCCAGCAGTTTACCAGGATACACTGAAGCTTTCTTT.

The chain combines TRBV27 with TRBJ1-1, with a possible D match to TRBD1 (5 bases). Germline assignment: CDR1 MNHEY and CDR2 SMNVEV (reference sequence). The CDR3 extends over 16 amino acids. Trimming shortened V by 5 bases and J by 7 bases, and 23 bases separated the two germline ends. CDR3 amino acids: CASSPRDPYLADEAFF. CDR3 sequence (DNA): TGTGCCAGCAGTCCAAGGGACCCCTACCTAGCCGATGAAGCTTTCTTT.

The genes are TRBV5-4 and TRBJ2-3; D gene unclear. The CDR3 contains 14 residues. The V end was cut by 4 bases, the J end by 3 bases, with 12 bases between. CDR1 is SGHNT, CDR2 YYREEE, per germline (reference sequence). CDR3 nucleotide sequence: TGTGCCAGCAGCCCCGGCCTGTATACAGATACGCAGTATTTT. Translating it yields CASSPGLYTDTQYF.

The chain is built from TRBV9 and TRBJ2-3; TRBD2 aligns across 12 bases. Germline V gene lookup returns CDR1 SGDLS and CDR2 YYNGEE. The CDR3 is made up of 18 amino acids. V shed 0 bases and J 0 bases; nucleotides not matched to a gene: 5. CDR3 in DNA: TGTGCCAGCAGCGTAGAGGCTAGCGGGGGGGCTAGCACAGATACGCAGTATTTT. Its translation is CASSVEASGGASTDTQYF.

The rearrangement uses TRBV9 and TRBJ1-2, with D possibly being TRBD1 (5 bases). The germline V and J ends were trimmed by 6 bases and 7 bases, with 22 bases remaining between them. CDR3 length equals 15 residues. CDR1 is SGDLS and CDR2 is YYNGEE in the germline V gene. CDR3 sequence: CASTLGGGTAGGYTF. In DNA form, the CDR3 reads TGTGCCAGCACCTTAGGCGGAGGGACCGCCGGTGGCTACACCTTC.

The chain joins TRBV5-1 to TRBJ2-1, with TRBD2 matching 11 bases. This CDR3 spans 15 amino acids. With 0 bases clipped from V and 10 bases from J, the junction kept 6 bases outside the gene matches. Germline V gene data show CDR1 as SGHRS and CDR2 as YFSETQ. The CDR3 region has the DNA TGCGCCAGCAGCTTGGGACTAGCGGGGACTCGCGAGCAGTTCTTC. Its protein product is CASSLGLAGTREQFF. Full variable domain (outside the CDR3, taken from reference TRBV5-1 and TRBJ2-1): KAGVTQTPRYLIKTRGQQVTLSCSPISGHRSVSWYQQTPGQGLQFLFEYFSETQRNKGNFPGRFSGRQFSNSRSEMNVSTLELGDSALYLCASSLGLAGTREQFFGPGTRLTVL.

For this clone: Relative to the germline gene, one junction end is altered; a read error may explain this. This chain connects TRBV7-2 to TRBJ2-1, with 12 bases lining up with TRBD2. The germline V gene encodes CDR1 SGHTA and CDR2 FQGNSA. This CDR3 is built from 16 residues. CDR3 sequence (DNA): TGTGCCAGCAGCCTGGGACTAGCGGGCTCCCACAATGAGCAGTTCTTC. Translated, it gives CASSLGLAGSHNEQFF.

The rearrangement joins TRBV11-2 to TRBJ2-3, with TRBD2 identical over 7 bases. The CDR3 has 14 residues. Germline CDR1 is SGHAT and CDR2 is FQNNGV. The J segment lost 14 bases and the V segment lost 0 bases, leaving 11 bases of the junction unmatched. This CDR3 reads CASSLDLVAGYPYF. CDR3 in DNA: TGTGCCAGCAGCTTAGATCTAGTAGCGGGCTATCCGTATTTT. Full variable domain (missing parts from reference TRBV11-2 and TRBJ2-3): EAGVAQSPRYKIIEKRQSVAFWCNPISGHATLYWYQQILGQGPKLLIQFQNNGVVDDSQLPKDRFSAERLKGVDSTLKIQPAKLEDSAVYLCASSLDLVAGYPYFGPGTRLTVL.

This clone has a single count. The chain links TRBV19 to TRBJ2-1; TRBD2 aligns across 16 bases. V was pared by 8 bases and J by 8 bases, with 0 bases of the junction left unmatched. The germline CDR1 and CDR2 sequences are LNHDA and SQIVND (reference sequence). CDR3 length: 13 amino acids. CDR3 in amino acids: CASGTSGRDEQFF. For the CDR3, the DNA is TGTGCCAGTGGGACTAGCGGGAGGGATGAGCAGTTCTTC. Supplemented by reference TRBV19 and TRBJ2-1, the full variable domain reads DGGITQSPKYLFRKEGQNVTLSCEQNLNHDAMYWYRQDPGQGLRLIYYSQIVNDFQKGDIAEGYSVSREKKESFPLTVTSAQKNPTAFYLCASGTSGRDEQFFGPGTRLTVL.